Given below is one T cell receptor (beta chain) in context. This clone was detected only a few times. Its recognized antigen is unknown. No base-level quality is on record; no much larger clone is a single base apart. The entire isolated RNA was reverse transcribed using the High Capacity cDNA Reverse Transcription Kit, and thus expressed TCRB transcripts were sequenced. Deep immunoSEQ sequencing was performed on naive, central memory and regulatory T cell samples, with an average of roughly 3.5 million total reads per sample. Sorted cells were lysed in RLT buffer, and RNA was extracted using DNase-treated RNeasy Micro or Mini kits according to cell number. To prevent cross-contamination, each cell subset was processed individually, whereas patient and healthy donor samples were processed jointly. The immunoSEQ multiplex PCR was used to amplify TCRB sequences from cDNA, yielding 87-bp fragments that span the CDR3 region. The amplicons were sequenced using the Illumina HiSeq platform. As for the authors' bioinformatics: Synthetic template baselines were used to correct PCR bias computationally, reads within Hamming distance 2 were collapsed, and singletons that could not be merged were discarded. Reads were aligned to IMGT to assign V, D and J genes, CDR3 length, and insertions or deletions at six rearrangement sites. Within each subset, clonotype counts were normalized to the number of sorted cells before true diversity and Gini coefficients were calculated with the tcR R package. The overlap coefficient, calculated on TCRB nucleotide sequences, was used to quantify repertoire sharing. As a proxy for the pre-selection repertoire, out-of-frame TCRB sequences from naive cells were analyzed. Sourced from immuneACCESS, this table was stored by TCRdb with only in-frame sequences that have V and J called. A share of the clones is absent; for the studies checked, an unresolved V gene accounts for under half, and the remainder has no known explanation. V, J and clone size are those of that table, while D and trimming were read from the DNA. Within this sample are some 290,000 clones, with 13% to 15% of them counted one time only. Clones ranked in the top ten supply about 0.015% of the sample.

From each donor, a single peripheral blood sample of approximately 120 mL on average was drawn into heparinised tubes. Naive, central memory, regulatory and stem cell-like memory CD4+ T cells were sorted on a BD FACSAria II using a panel including CD45RO, CCR7, CD25, CD127, CD95 and CD27. Purity was above 98% for every sorted population. Right away, PBMCs were isolated by Lymphoprep density gradient centrifugation and were stained directly, with no culture step. So that batch effects would be minimized, each experiment stained and sorted samples in pairs, pairing one healthy donor with one patient. Sequences MNHEY (CDR1) and SMNVEV (CDR2) are obtained from the germline V gene (reference sequence). The CDR3 goes from the cysteine to the phenylalanine over 13 residues. CDR3 DNA only is kept here, 39 bases in frame from base 1. This sample was included in a study of beta chain features in type 1 diabetes (dated by TCRdb to 2016 to 2019). For the study in its entirety: Mean age, gender distribution, total cell number and subset yield were not different between patients and healthy donors. In the study, TCRB repertoires of sorted circulating CD4+ T cell subsets from recently diagnosed type 1 diabetes patients were compared with those of matched healthy donors. A total of 85 million to 140 million sorted cells were examined across all samples, and a strong correlation was observed between cell number per subset and RNA yield. Regulatory and stem cell-like memory subsets were obtained from only 8 patients and about eight healthy donors, while naive and central memory subsets were obtained from all 30 or so donors.

Findings and caveats that apply to the study as a whole: A moderate but significant shortening of TCRB CDR3 length was observed in type 1 diabetes patients in all four CD4+ subsets. Because cDNA was sequenced instead of genomic DNA, highly expressing activated cells could be over-represented, though the groups showed no difference in activation or CD3 levels. PCR might favor shorter templates, but patient and control samples were amplified and corrected together, so any skew would affect both groups equally. Patients with type 1 diabetes made fewer insertions and deleted more nucleotides at VDJ recombination sites, implying thymic rearrangement abnormalities. The naive, central memory and regulatory TCRB repertoires appeared to resemble one another more closely among patients than among healthy donors. Only small numbers of individuals were included in the HLA sub-analyses, which left unresolved whether HLA type had any influence on TCRB rearrangement.

The sequence is built from TRBV27 and TRBJ2-5; 8 of the junction bases match TRBD1. The J call could be wrong; TRBJ2-7 is a better fit for the DNA end. The clonotype was recovered from a man aged 25 to 40 with type 1 diabetes. The sequenced sample consisted of naive CD4+ T cells from blood. The meaning of the sample's cell subset or site label: true naive CD4+ T cells. The DNA reads TGTGCCAGCAGTGCACAGGGGGGCTACGAGCAGTACTTC. Translation gives CASSAQGGYEQYF.